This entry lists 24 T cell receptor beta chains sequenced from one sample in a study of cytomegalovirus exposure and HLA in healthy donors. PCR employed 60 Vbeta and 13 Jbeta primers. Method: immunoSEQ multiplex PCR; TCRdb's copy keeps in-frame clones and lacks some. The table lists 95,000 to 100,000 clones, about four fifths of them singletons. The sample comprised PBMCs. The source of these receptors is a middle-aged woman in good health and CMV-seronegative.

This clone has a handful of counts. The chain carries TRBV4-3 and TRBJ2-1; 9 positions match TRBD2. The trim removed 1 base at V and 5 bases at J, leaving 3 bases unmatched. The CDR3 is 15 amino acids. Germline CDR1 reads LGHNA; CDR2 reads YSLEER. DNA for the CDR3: TGCGCCAGCAGCCAAGGGCGGGGGGGAAACAATGAGCAGTTCTTC. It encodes CASSQGRGGNNEQFF.

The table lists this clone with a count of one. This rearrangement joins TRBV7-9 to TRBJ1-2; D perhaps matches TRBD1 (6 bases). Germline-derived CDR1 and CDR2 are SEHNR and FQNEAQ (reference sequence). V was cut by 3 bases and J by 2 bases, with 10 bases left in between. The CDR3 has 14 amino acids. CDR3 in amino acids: CASSFAGENYGYTF. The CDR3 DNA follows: TGTGCCAGCAGCTTCGCAGGGGAGAACTATGGCTACACCTTC. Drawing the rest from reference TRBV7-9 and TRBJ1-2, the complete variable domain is DTGVSQNPRHKITKRGQNVTFRCDPISEHNRLYWYRQTLGQGPEFLTYFQNEAQLEKSRLLSDRFSAERPKGSFSTLEIQRTEQGDSAMYLCASSFAGENYGYTFGSGTRLTVV.

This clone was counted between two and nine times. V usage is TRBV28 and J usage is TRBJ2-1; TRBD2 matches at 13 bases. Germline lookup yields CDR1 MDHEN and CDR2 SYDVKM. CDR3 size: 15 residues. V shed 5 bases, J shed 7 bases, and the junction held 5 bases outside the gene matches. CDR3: CASSHRTSGSNEQFF. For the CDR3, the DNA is TGTGCCAGCAGTCATAGGACTAGCGGGAGTAATGAGCAGTTCTTC.

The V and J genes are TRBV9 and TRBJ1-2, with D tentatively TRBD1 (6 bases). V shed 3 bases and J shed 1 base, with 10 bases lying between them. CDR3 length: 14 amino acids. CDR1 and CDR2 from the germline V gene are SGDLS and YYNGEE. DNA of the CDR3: TGTGCCAGCAGCGAACAGGGTTTTAACTATGGCTACACCTTC. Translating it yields CASSEQGFNYGYTF.

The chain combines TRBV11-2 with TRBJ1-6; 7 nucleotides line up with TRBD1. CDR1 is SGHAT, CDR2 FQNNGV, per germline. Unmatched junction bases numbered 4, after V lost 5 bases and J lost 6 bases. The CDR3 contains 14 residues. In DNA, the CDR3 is TGTGCCAGCAGCCCAAGACAGGGTAATTCACCCCTCCACTTT. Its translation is CASSPRQGNSPLHF.

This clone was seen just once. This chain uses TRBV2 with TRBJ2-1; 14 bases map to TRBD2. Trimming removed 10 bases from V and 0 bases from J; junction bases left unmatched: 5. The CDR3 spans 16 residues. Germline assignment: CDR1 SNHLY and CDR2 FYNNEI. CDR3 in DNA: TGTGCCATCGGACTAGCGGGAGGTGCCTCCTACAATGAGCAGTTCTTC. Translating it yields CAIGLAGGASYNEQFF.

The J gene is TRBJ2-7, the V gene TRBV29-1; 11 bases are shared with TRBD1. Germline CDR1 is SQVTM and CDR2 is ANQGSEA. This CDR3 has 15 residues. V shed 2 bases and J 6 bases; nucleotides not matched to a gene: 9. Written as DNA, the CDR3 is TGCAGCGTTGAATCTGGTGGGACAGGGGGTGGCGAGCAGTACTTC. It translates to CSVESGGTGGGEQYF.

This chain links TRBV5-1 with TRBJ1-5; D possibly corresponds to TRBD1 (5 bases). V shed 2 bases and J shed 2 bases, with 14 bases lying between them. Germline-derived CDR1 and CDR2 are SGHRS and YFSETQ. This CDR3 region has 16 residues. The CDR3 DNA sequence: TGCGCCAGCAGCTTCGGGGGGGTTGGGGGCAATCAGCCCCAGCATTTT. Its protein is CASSFGGVGGNQPQHF.

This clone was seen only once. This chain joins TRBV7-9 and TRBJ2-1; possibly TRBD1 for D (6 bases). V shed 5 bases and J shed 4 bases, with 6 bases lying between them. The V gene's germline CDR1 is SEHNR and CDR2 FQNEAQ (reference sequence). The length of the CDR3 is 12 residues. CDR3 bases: TGTGCCAGCAGCGGACAGTACAATGAGCAGTTCTTC. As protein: CASSGQYNEQFF. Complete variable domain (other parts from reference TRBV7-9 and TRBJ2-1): DTGVSQNPRHKITKRGQNVTFRCDPISEHNRLYWYRQTLGQGPEFLTYFQNEAQLEKSRLLSDRFSAERPKGSFSTLEIQRTEQGDSAMYLCASSGQYNEQFFGPGTRLTVL.

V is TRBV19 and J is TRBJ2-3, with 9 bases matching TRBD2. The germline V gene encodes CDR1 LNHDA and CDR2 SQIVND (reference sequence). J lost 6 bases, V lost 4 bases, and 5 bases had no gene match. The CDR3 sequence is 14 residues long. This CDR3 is CASSTSGGSDTQYF. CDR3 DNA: TGTGCCAGTAGTACAAGCGGGGGGAGTGATACGCAGTATTTT. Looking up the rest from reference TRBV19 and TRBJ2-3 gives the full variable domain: DGGITQSPKYLFRKEGQNVTLSCEQNLNHDAMYWYRQDPGQGLRLIYYSQIVNDFQKGDIAEGYSVSREKKESFPLTVTSAQKNPTAFYLCASSTSGGSDTQYFGPGTRLTVL.

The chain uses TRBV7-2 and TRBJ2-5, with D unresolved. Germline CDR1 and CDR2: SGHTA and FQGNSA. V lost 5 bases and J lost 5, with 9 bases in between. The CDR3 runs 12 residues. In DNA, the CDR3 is TGTGCCAGCAGCCGAACATGGGAGACCCAGTACTTC. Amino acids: CASSRTWETQYF.

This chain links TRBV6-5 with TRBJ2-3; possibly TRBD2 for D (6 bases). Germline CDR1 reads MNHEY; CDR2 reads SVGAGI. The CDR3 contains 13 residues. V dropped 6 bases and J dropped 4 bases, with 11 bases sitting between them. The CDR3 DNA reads TGTGCCAGCAGCCGTCTAGCGTCAGATACGCAGTATTTT. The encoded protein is CASSRLASDTQYF.

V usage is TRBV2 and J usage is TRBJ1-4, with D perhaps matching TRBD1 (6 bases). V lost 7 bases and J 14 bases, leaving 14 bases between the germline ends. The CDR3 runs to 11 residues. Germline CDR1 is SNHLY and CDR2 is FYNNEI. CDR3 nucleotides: TGTGCCAGCAAGGTCCGGGACACCCTGTTTTTT. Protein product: CASKVRDTLFF.

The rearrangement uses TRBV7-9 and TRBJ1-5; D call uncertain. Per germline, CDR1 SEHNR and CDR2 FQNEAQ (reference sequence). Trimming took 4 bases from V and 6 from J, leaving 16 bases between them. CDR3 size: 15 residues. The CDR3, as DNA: TGTGCCAGCAGCTCCTCTGACACCTTATTTCAGCCCCAGCATTTT. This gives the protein CASSSSDTLFQPQHF. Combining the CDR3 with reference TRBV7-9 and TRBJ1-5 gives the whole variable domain DTGVSQNPRHKITKRGQNVTFRCDPISEHNRLYWYRQTLGQGPEFLTYFQNEAQLEKSRLLSDRFSAERPKGSFSTLEIQRTEQGDSAMYLCASSSSDTLFQPQHFGDGTRLSIL.

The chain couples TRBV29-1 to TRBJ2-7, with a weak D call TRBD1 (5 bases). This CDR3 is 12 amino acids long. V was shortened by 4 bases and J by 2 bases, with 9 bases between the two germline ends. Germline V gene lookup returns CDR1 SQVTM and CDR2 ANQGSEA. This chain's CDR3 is CSVVTETYEQYF. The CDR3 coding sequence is TGCAGCGTTGTGACAGAGACCTACGAGCAGTACTTC.

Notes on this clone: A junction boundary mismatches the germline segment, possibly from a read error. CDR3 sequence: CASSDKWTGGVEQLF. The CDR3 DNA reads TGTGCCAGCAGTGATAAGTGGACAGGGGGCGTTGAGCAGCTCTTC. The rearrangement links TRBV6-1 to TRBJ2-1, with 11 nucleotides matching TRBD1. Per germline, CDR1 MNHNS and CDR2 SASEGT. This CDR3 contains 15 residues.

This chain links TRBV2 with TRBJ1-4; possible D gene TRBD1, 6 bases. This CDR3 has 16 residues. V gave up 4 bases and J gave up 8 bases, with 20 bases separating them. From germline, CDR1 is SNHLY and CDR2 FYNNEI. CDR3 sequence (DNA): TGTGCCAGCAGTGGGCCGGGGGGGCAGGGAAAGGAAAAACTGTTTTTT. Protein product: CASSGPGGQGKEKLFF. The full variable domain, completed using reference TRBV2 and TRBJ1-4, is EPEVTQTPSHQVTQMGQEVILRCVPISNHLYFYWYRQILGQKVEFLVSFYNNEISEKSEIFDDQFSVERPDGSNFTLKIRSTKLEDSAMYFCASSGPGGQGKEKLFFGSGTQLSVL.

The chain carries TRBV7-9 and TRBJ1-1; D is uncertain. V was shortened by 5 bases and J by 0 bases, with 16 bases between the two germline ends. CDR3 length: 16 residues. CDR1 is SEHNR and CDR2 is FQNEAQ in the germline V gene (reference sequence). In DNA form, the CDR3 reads TGTGCCAGCAGCCCCCCCTCAACGGACTTGAACACTGAAGCTTTCTTT. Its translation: CASSPPSTDLNTEAFF. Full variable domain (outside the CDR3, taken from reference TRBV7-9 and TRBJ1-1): DTGVSQNPRHKITKRGQNVTFRCDPISEHNRLYWYRQTLGQGPEFLTYFQNEAQLEKSRLLSDRFSAERPKGSFSTLEIQRTEQGDSAMYLCASSPPSTDLNTEAFFGQGTRLTVV.

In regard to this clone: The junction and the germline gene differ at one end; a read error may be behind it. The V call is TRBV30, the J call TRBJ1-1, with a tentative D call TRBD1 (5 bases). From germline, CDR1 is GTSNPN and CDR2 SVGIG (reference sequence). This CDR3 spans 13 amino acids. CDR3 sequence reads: CAWSNRLNTEAFF. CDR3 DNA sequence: TGTGCCTGGAGTAACAGGCTGAATACTGAAGCTTTCTTT.

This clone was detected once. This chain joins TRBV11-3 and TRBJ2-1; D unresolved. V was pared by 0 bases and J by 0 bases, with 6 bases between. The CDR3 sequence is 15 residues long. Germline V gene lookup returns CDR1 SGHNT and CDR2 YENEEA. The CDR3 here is CASSLEGSSYNEQFF. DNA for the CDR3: TGTGCCAGCAGCTTAGAGGGCAGCTCCTACAATGAGCAGTTCTTC.

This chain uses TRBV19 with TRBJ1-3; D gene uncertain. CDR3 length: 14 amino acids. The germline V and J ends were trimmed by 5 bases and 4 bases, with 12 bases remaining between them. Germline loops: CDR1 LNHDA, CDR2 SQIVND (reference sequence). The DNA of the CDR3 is TGTGCCAGTAGTTGGACTGGAGGAGGAAACACCATATATTTT. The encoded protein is CASSWTGGGNTIYF.

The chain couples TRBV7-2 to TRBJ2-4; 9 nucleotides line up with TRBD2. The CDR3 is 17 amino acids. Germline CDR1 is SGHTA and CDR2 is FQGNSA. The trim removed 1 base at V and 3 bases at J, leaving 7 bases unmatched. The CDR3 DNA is TGTGCCAGCAGCTTAGATTCGCTAGCGGGGTTCAAAAACATTCAGTACTTC. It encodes CASSLDSLAGFKNIQYF.

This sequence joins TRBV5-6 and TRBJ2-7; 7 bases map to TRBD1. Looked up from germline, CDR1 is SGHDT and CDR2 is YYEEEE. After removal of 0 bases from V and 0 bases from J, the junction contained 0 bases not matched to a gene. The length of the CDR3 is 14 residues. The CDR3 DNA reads TGTGCCAGCAGCTTGGGGGACAGCTCCTACGAGCAGTACTTC. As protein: CASSLGDSSYEQYF.

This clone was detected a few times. CDR3: CASSDSSGSGAGELFF. Here the CDR3 DNA reads TGTGCCAGCAGTGACTCTAGCGGGAGTGGCGCCGGGGAGCTGTTTTTT. The chain employs TRBV6-4 and TRBJ2-2; 9 positions agree with TRBD2. Trimming took 0 bases from V and 6 from J; bases not matched to a gene: 5. The CDR3 consists of 16 residues. Per germline, CDR1 MRHNA and CDR2 SNTAGT.